These T cell receptor beta chains were read from a single sample in a study of OX40 agonist ivuxolimab in advanced cancers. The method was immunoSEQ multiplex PCR; TCRdb's version includes in-frame clones alone and lacks a portion of them. The table has roughly 71,000 clones, 91% seen once; the top ten hold 14% to 15%. The sample was CD4+ or CD8+ T cells sorted from blood, taken in a trial of the OX40 agonist ivuxolimab. These receptor sequences come from an adult with an advanced solid tumor such as melanoma, head and neck, liver or kidney cancer. The CDR3 runs from the conserved cysteine through the conserved F or W. Fields, in order: V gene, J gene, D gene, clone size, CDR3 DNA, CDR3 protein. D genes are given only for firm matches. Size values are once, few and many counts, or a class for expanded clones, and some rows have none.

TRBV19	TRBJ2-3	.	.	TGTGCCAGCCTCGGGGCAGATACGCAGTATTTT	CASLGADTQYF
TRBV28	TRBJ2-2	.	.	TGTGCCAGCAGTTTAGAGGGGGCGAACACCGGGGAGCTGTTTTTT	CASSLEGANTGELFF
TRBV19	TRBJ2-7	TRBD2	.	TGTGCCAGTAGTATAGCGGGAGGCTCCTACGAGCAGTACTTC	CASSIAGGSYEQYF
TRBV6-1	TRBJ2-7	.	.	TGTGCCAGCAGCGTTCCCGGGACTTCGGGCGGGGAGCAGTACTTC	CASSVPGTSGGEQYF
TRBV5-4	TRBJ1-1	.	few	TGTGCCAGCAGGAGGGGGAACACTGAAGCTTTCTTT	CASRRGNTEAFF
TRBV28	TRBJ1-1	.	.	TGTGCCAGCAGTTACGACCTGGGAAACACTGAAGCTTTCTTT	CASSYDLGNTEAFF
TRBV7-9	TRBJ2-7	.	.	TGTGCCAGCAGCTCCCGGGGGGCGGGATGGTACGAGCAGTACTTC	CASSSRGAGWYEQYF
TRBV27	TRBJ2-3	.	.	TGTGCCAGCAGTTGGGCCGCGTCCGATACGCAGTATTTT	CASSWAASDTQYF
TRBV11-3	TRBJ2-7	.	.	TGTGCCAGCAGTGCTGCGGCGAGCTCCTACGAGCAGTACTTC	CASSAAASSYEQYF
TRBV7-8	TRBJ1-1	.	.	TGTGCCAGCAGCTTAGGGGGCGTAGGTGGGGACACTGAAGCTTTCTTT	CASSLGGVGGDTEAFF
TRBV11-2	TRBJ2-5	.	.	TGTGCCAGCAGCTCCCCGGGGATAGAGACCCAGTACTTC	CASSSPGIETQYF
TRBV4-2	TRBJ2-1	TRBD2	.	TGTGCCAGCAGCCAGGGGGAGGGCGGTCATGAGCAGTTCTTC	CASSQGEGGHEQFF
TRBV27	TRBJ2-1	.	.	TGTGCCGTTGGAGACGGGAATGAGCAGTTCTTC	CAVGDGNEQFF
TRBV7-9	TRBJ1-1	.	.	TGTGCCAGCCGGTTGGGCCCCACTGAAGCTTTCTTT	CASRLGPTEAFF
TRBV4-1	TRBJ2-3	.	.	TGCGCCAGCAGCTTTACTACGGAAAATCGGGCAGATACGCAGTATTTT	CASSFTTENRADTQYF
TRBV29-1	TRBJ1-1	.	.	TGCAGCGTTGAAGTAGGGGCGTGGGGTGAAGCTTTCTTT	CSVEVGAWGEAFF
TRBV7-2	TRBJ2-4	TRBD1	once	TGTGCCAGCAGCTTAAACTCCGGGACAGGGTGGGGAAACATTCAGTACTTC	CASSLNSGTGWGNIQYF
TRBV11-3	TRBJ1-1	.	.	TGTGCCAGCAGCTTAGAATTAGGGTCGGAGAACACTGAAGCTTTCTTT	CASSLELGSENTEAFF
TRBV6-1	TRBJ2-7	.	.	TGTGCCAGCAGTGAACGGTTCTCTGGCTCCAGAGTCTACGAGCAGTACTTC	CASSERFSGSRVYEQYF
TRBV19	TRBJ2-1	.	.	TGTGCCAGTAGTACCCTCGTTTTCTACAATGAGCAGTTCTTC	CASSTLVFYNEQFF
TRBV5-4	TRBJ1-1	.	once	TGTGCCAGCAGCTTCGGGCGCACTGAAGCTTTCTTT	CASSFGRTEAFF
TRBV5-1	TRBJ1-1	.	.	TGCGCCAGCAGCTTGGCACAGGGCCTCCCGAACACTGAAGCTTTCTTT	CASSLAQGLPNTEAFF
TRBV5-1	TRBJ2-1	TRBD2	.	TGCGCCAGCAGCTTAACAGGACTAGCGGACTACAATGAGCAGTTCTTC	CASSLTGLADYNEQFF
TRBV6-1	TRBJ2-3	TRBD1	once	TGTGCCAGCAGTGAGGATCCCCGACAGGGGACAGGAGATACGCAGTATTTT	CASSEDPRQGTGDTQYF
TRBV9	TRBJ2-5	TRBD1	.	TGTGCCAGCAGCGTAGGGGTAGGGGGCGTGGAGACCCAGTACTTC	CASSVGVGGVETQYF
TRBV9	TRBJ2-7	.	.	TGTGCCAGCAGCGTAGGGGACGTCTACGAGCAGTACTTC	CASSVGDVYEQYF
TRBV4-3	TRBJ2-1	.	.	TGCGCCAGCAGCCCAGCCGGCAACAATGAGCAGTTCTTC	CASSPAGNNEQFF
TRBV27	TRBJ2-1	.	.	TGTGCCAGCAGTGACACTAGTTTGTGGTTCTTC	CASSDTSLWFF
TRBV28	TRBJ2-5	.	.	TGTGCCAGCAGTTTGGCAGGGAAGGAGACCCAGTACTTC	CASSLAGKETQYF
TRBV7-2	TRBJ2-1	.	.	TGTGCCAGCAGCATCCCCAGGATTTTAGATGAGCAGTTCTTC	CASSIPRILDEQFF
TRBV13	TRBJ2-5	.	.	TGTGCCAGCAGCTTAAGGGGAATGGAAGAGACCCAGTACTTC	CASSLRGMEETQYF
TRBV5-1	TRBJ2-3	.	once	TGCGCCAGCAGCTTGGGGGGTAGCACAGATACGCAGTATTTT	CASSLGGSTDTQYF
TRBV21-1	TRBJ1-5	.	.	.	CASSKVWGRGAGQPQHF
TRBV2	TRBJ2-1	TRBD2	.	TGTGCCAGCGGGGGGTGGACTAGCAGTGCAGAGGAGCAGTTCTTC	CASGGWTSSAEEQFF
TRBV7-9	TRBJ2-3	.	.	TGTGCCAGCAGCGGCGAGGGCCGGACAAGCACAGATACGCAGTATTTT	CASSGEGRTSTDTQYF
TRBV7-3	TRBJ2-1	TRBD2	few	TGTGCCAGCAGCTATGGGACTAGCGGGAGTGATGAGCAGTTCTTC	CASSYGTSGSDEQFF
TRBV7-9	TRBJ1-2	TRBD1	.	TGTGCCAGCAGCTTGAGGGGGCCGGATGGCTACACCTTC	CASSLRGPDGYTF
TRBV2	TRBJ2-7	.	.	TGTGCCAGCCGCATAGGGAATGCGAAGTACTTC	CASRIGNAKYF
TRBV18	TRBJ2-7	.	.	TGTGCCAGCTCAAGTACAGGGAGACTTTACGAGCAGTACTTC	CASSSTGRLYEQYF
TRBV11-2	TRBJ1-2	TRBD1	once	TGTGCCAGCAGCTTCCAGGGGGGAGGCGATGGCTACACCTTC	CASSFQGGGDGYTF
TRBV27	TRBJ2-3	TRBD1	once	TGTGCCAGCAGGGGACAGGGGAACACAGATACGCAGTATTTT	CASRGQGNTDTQYF
TRBV6-4	TRBJ2-1	TRBD2	.	TGTGCCAGCAGTGAAGGCGGGAGGGCGCATGAGCAGTTCTTC	CASSEGGRAHEQFF